The 18 T cell receptor beta chains below were found in one sample sequenced in a study of cytotoxic CD8 clonotypes in ibrutinib-treated CLL. TCRdb's table, derived via immunoSEQ multiplex PCR, lists solely in-frame clones and lacks some. The sample records more than 200,000 clones, 70% being singletons. The sample in question was PBMCs, obtained after 24 months of ibrutinib treatment. These receptor sequences come from a human donor with chronic lymphocytic leukemia.

This chain connects TRBV27 to TRBJ1-2, with D tentatively TRBD1 (6 bases). Germline CDR1 and CDR2: MNHEY and SMNVEV (reference sequence). CDR3 length equals 14 residues. Between the trimmed V and J ends, which lost 5 bases and 2 bases, there was a span of 12 bases. The CDR3 bases are TGTGCCAGCAGTCTGAACGGACAGAACTATGGCTACACCTTC. Translating gives CASSLNGQNYGYTF.

The V and J genes are TRBV7-2 and TRBJ2-2; 8 positions agree with TRBD2. J was trimmed by 0 bases and V by 2 bases; bases with no gene match: 2. Germline lookup yields CDR1 SGHTA and CDR2 FQGNSA. The CDR3 spans 16 residues. CDR3 DNA sequence: TGTGCCAGCAGCTTAACTAGCGGAGCGAACACCGGGGAGCTGTTTTTT. It codes for CASSLTSGANTGELFF.

The chain recombines TRBV9 with TRBJ1-2; D gene ambiguous. The V gene's germline CDR1 is SGDLS and CDR2 YYNGEE. Deletions cut 6 bases from V and 8 bases from J, with 8 bases between. The CDR3 is 10 residues long. The CDR3 bases are TGTGCCAGCAAAACGGTGGGCTACACCTTC. Translating gives CASKTVGYTF.

About this clone: Additional DNA sequences in this sample encode the identical CDR3. The chain uses TRBV27 and TRBJ2-7; D is uncertain. The CDR3 covers 11 residues. CDR1 MNHEY and CDR2 SMNVEV come from the germline V gene (reference sequence). Trimming left V 6 bases short and J 5 bases short, with 8 bases between. The CDR3 is CASRGWDEQYF. The CDR3 DNA sequence: TGTGCCAGCAGGGGATGGGACGAGCAGTACTTC.

The genes are TRBV15 and TRBJ2-5, with unresolved D. Germline V gives CDR1 LNHNV, CDR2 YYDKDF (reference sequence). This CDR3 has 13 residues. With 0 bases removed from V and 5 bases from J, the gap between germline ends came to 7 bases. The CDR3 is CATSRDLGETQYF. CDR3 in DNA: TGTGCCACCAGCAGAGATCTAGGGGAGACCCAGTACTTC.

In its sample, this clone was seen a few times. This chain joins TRBV4-1 and TRBJ2-7; D is tentatively TRBD1 or TRBD2 (5 bases each). The germline V and J ends were trimmed by 3 bases and 3 bases, with 18 bases remaining between them. CDR1 is MGHRA and CDR2 is YSYEKL in the germline V gene. The CDR3 has 16 amino acids. Here the CDR3 reads CASSHGTDPHYYEQYF. The CDR3 DNA reads TGCGCCAGCAGCCATGGGACGGATCCACATTACTACGAGCAGTACTTC.

The chain carries TRBV7-2 and TRBJ1-1; no clear D. Trimming cost V 5 bases and J 2 bases, with 15 bases left between them. This CDR3 has 15 amino acids. Per germline, CDR1 SGHTA and CDR2 FQGNSA. This CDR3 is CASSPWADQNTEAFF. CDR3 nucleotides: TGTGCCAGCAGCCCTTGGGCGGACCAAAACACTGAAGCTTTCTTT.

CDR3 DNA: TGTGCCAGCAGTCTATTCACGGACAGTCAAGAGACCCAGTACTTC. This translates into CASSLFTDSQETQYF. This chain connects TRBV11-2 to TRBJ2-5, with D tentatively TRBD1 (6 bases). The CDR3 extends over 15 amino acids. Germline CDR1 and CDR2: SGHAT and FQNNGV. The V end lost 6 bases, the J end lost 2 bases, and 16 bases lay between the germline ends.

The J gene is TRBJ2-3, the V gene TRBV5-1; D possibly corresponds to TRBD2 (7 bases). The V end lost 2 bases, the J end lost 2 bases, and 9 bases lay between the germline ends. Looked up from germline, CDR1 is SGHRS and CDR2 is YFSETQ. CDR3 length: 14 amino acids. CDR3 sequence (DNA): TGCGCCAGCAGCTTACGGGGGGCCACAGATACGCAGTATTTT. Encoded protein: CASSLRGATDTQYF.

CDR3 bases: TGTGCCAGCAGCAAAGATGGTAGGTGGGGACACGTCACAGATACGCAGTATTTT. Translating it yields CASSKDGRWGHVTDTQYF. The chain uses TRBV21-1 and TRBJ2-3; the table's D call, TRBD1, has no DNA check behind it. TRBV21-1 is listed as a pseudogene. This CDR3 comprises 18 residues.

This sequence joins TRBV5-5 and TRBJ1-2; no clear D gene. Germline lookup yields CDR1 SGHKS and CDR2 YYEKEE (reference sequence). The CDR3 extends over 14 amino acids. Trimming removed 2 bases from V and 8 bases from J, with 16 bases in between. In DNA form, the CDR3 reads TGTGCCAGCAGCTTCCAAGGCGGGGTCGACGGCTACACCTTC. Amino acid sequence: CASSFQGGVDGYTF.

This chain uses TRBV4-2 with TRBJ1-2, with a tentative D call TRBD1 (6 bases). CDR1 is LGHNA, CDR2 YNFKEQ, per germline. Trimming pared 0 bases from V and 4 bases from J, leaving 6 bases between. This CDR3 contains 13 residues. CDR3 in amino acids: CASSQDRGYGYTF. In nucleotides, the CDR3 is TGTGCCAGCAGCCAAGACAGGGGCTATGGCTACACCTTC.

This sequence joins TRBV5-1 and TRBJ1-4, with D uncertain. The CDR3 is made up of 14 amino acids. The germline gives CDR1 SGHRS, CDR2 YFSETQ. V lost 3 bases and J 3 bases, leaving 9 bases between the germline ends. The CDR3 reads CASSYRRPNEKLFF. The DNA for the CDR3 is TGCGCCAGCAGCTATCGACGGCCTAATGAAAAACTGTTTTTT.

This sequence joins TRBV4-2 and TRBJ2-7; 9 nucleotides match TRBD2. Germline loops: CDR1 LGHNA, CDR2 YNFKEQ. The CDR3 is 15 amino acids. With 1 base clipped from V and 3 bases from J, the junction kept 4 bases outside the gene matches. The CDR3 sequence: CASSQGAGGVYEQYF. CDR3 nucleotide sequence: TGTGCCAGCAGCCAAGGAGCGGGAGGCGTCTACGAGCAGTACTTC.

The chain joins TRBV2 to TRBJ2-4; 9 nucleotides match TRBD2. The germline V gene has CDR1 SNHLY and CDR2 FYNNEI. V lost 6 bases, J lost 0 bases, and 9 bases stayed unmatched. The CDR3 is 17 amino acids. The CDR3 DNA reads as TGTGCCAGCAGCCAACGACTAGCGGAGCTAGCCAAAAACATTCAGTACTTC. Its protein is CASSQRLAELAKNIQYF.

The chain employs TRBV9 and TRBJ2-1; 8 nucleotides line up with TRBD2. From germline, CDR1 is SGDLS and CDR2 YYNGEE. CDR3 length: 16 residues. Trimming at V came to 0 bases and at J to 8 bases, leaving 10 bases not matched to a gene. The CDR3 spells CASSVATSGSNDEQFF. The CDR3 DNA reads as TGTGCCAGCAGCGTAGCTACGAGCGGGAGTAATGATGAGCAGTTCTTC.

J is TRBJ2-3 and V is TRBV30; the D call may be TRBD1 or TRBD2 (5 bases each). V was trimmed by 0 bases and J by 6 bases, leaving 13 bases between them. Germline lookup yields CDR1 GTSNPN and CDR2 SVGIG (reference sequence). The CDR3 length is 14 residues. DNA of the CDR3: TGTGCCTGGAGTGTCCATCTAGCAGGGGATACGCAGTATTTT. This encodes CAWSVHLAGDTQYF.

The table lists this clone with a few counts. The rearrangement links TRBV28 to TRBJ1-2, with TRBD1 identical over 9 bases. The V segment lost 6 bases and the J segment 3 bases; nucleotides outside the gene matches: 8. Germline V gene lookup returns CDR1 MDHEN and CDR2 SYDVKM. The CDR3 extends over 15 amino acids. The chain's CDR3 is CASRLGQGNDYGYTF. CDR3 sequence (DNA): TGTGCCAGCAGGCTGGGACAGGGAAACGACTATGGCTACACCTTC.